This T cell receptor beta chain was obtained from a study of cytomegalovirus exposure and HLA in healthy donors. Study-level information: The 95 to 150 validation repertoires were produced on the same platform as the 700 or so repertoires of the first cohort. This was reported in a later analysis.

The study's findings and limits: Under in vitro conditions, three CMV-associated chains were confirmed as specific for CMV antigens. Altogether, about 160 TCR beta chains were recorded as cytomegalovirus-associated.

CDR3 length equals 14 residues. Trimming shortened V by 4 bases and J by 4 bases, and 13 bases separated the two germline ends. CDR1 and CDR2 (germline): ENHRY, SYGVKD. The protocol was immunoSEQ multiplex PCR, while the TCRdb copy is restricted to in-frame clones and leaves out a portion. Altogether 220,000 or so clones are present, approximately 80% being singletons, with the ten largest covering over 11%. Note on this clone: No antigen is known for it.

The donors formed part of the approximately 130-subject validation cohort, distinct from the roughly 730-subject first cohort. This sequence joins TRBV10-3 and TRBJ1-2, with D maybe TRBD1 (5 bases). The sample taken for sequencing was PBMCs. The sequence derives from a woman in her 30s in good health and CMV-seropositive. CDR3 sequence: CAISGGREIYGYTF. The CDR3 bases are TGTGCCATCAGTGGGGGACGGGAGATCTATGGCTACACCTTC.